The 23 T cell receptor beta chains in this list originate from one sample, sequenced in a study of blood T cell repertoires in COVID-19. Method: immunoSEQ multiplex PCR; TCRdb's copy keeps in-frame clones and lacks some. The sample yields 300,000 or so clones, about nine tenths seen once. Sequencing was carried out using PBMCs or T cells enriched from blood (not recorded which). The source of these receptors is a woman younger than 35 who had recovered from COVID-19.

J is TRBJ1-2 and V is TRBV2, with TRBD1 matching over 7 bases. Germline CDR1 reads SNHLY; CDR2 reads FYNNEI. The CDR3 extends over 14 amino acids. J lost 4 bases, V lost 4 bases, and 6 bases had no gene match. CDR3 protein: CASSGDSQFYGYTF. DNA of the CDR3: TGTGCCAGCAGTGGGGACAGTCAGTTCTATGGCTACACCTTC.

This clone was found once. The genes are TRBV19 and TRBJ1-2; 7 bases are a match to TRBD1. Germline V lookup: CDR1 LNHDA, CDR2 SQIVND (reference sequence). The V and J ends lost 5 bases and 4 bases, in that order; junction bases with no gene match: 7. The CDR3 extends over 14 amino acids. Here the CDR3 DNA reads TGTGCCAGTAGTCTCGTGGACAGGAGCTATGGCTACACCTTC. Protein product: CASSLVDRSYGYTF.

The J gene is TRBJ2-3, the V gene TRBV5-8, with a tentative D call TRBD2 (6 bases). Trimming cost V 2 bases and J 2 bases, with 24 bases left between them. Germline V gene lookup returns CDR1 SGHTS and CDR2 YDEGEE. The CDR3 runs to 19 residues. This CDR3 is CASSFPYWRGGVTTDTQYF. CDR3 DNA sequence: TGTGCCAGCAGCTTCCCCTATTGGAGAGGCGGGGTTACCACAGATACGCAGTATTTT.

The chain links TRBV24-1 to TRBJ2-3, with TRBD2 as a possible D gene (6 bases). The CDR3 extends over 15 amino acids. CDR1 and CDR2 (germline): KGHDR, SFDVKD. Trimming pared 5 bases from V and 0 bases from J, leaving 11 bases between. Written as DNA, the CDR3 is TGTGCCACCAGTGTGCTGGCGGGGAGCACAGATACGCAGTATTTT. Amino acids: CATSVLAGSTDTQYF.

The V and J genes are TRBV2 and TRBJ1-2; D is perhaps TRBD1 (5 bases). Germline CDR1 and CDR2: SNHLY and FYNNEI. Trimming cost V 2 bases and J 5 bases, with 12 bases left between them. The CDR3 runs to 14 residues. The CDR3 sequence: CASSELGPSYGYTF. CDR3 nucleotide sequence: TGTGCCAGCAGTGAATTGGGGCCGAGTTATGGCTACACCTTC. Drawing the rest from reference TRBV2 and TRBJ1-2, the complete variable domain is EPEVTQTPSHQVTQMGQEVILRCVPISNHLYFYWYRQILGQKVEFLVSFYNNEISEKSEIFDDQFSVERPDGSNFTLKIRSTKLEDSAMYFCASSELGPSYGYTFGSGTRLTVV.

The CDR3 spells CASSFRSARGRNYGYTF. The CDR3 DNA sequence: TGTGCCAGCAGTTTTAGATCCGCCAGGGGGCGAAACTATGGCTACACCTTC. The gene calls are TRBV28 and TRBJ1-2; TRBD1 matches 8 bases. Germline V gene data show CDR1 as MDHEN and CDR2 as SYDVKM. Trimming took 3 bases from V and 2 from J; bases not matched to a gene: 11. The length of the CDR3 is 17 residues.

The gene calls are TRBV3-1 (or the pseudogene TRBV3-2) and TRBJ1-3, with D tentatively TRBD1 (5 bases). Deletions cut 1 base from V and 5 bases from J, with 9 bases between. The germline V gene encodes CDR1 LGHDT and CDR2 YNNKEL (reference sequence). The CDR3 runs 14 residues. The CDR3 spells CASSQAGPRNTIYF. CDR3 nucleotide sequence: TGTGCCAGCAGCCAAGCAGGGCCTCGAAACACCATATATTTT.

This clone came up a few times. One junction end does not reproduce the germline sequence, and a read error may be involved. This sequence joins TRBV19 and TRBJ1-5; D might be TRBD1 (5 bases). Per the germline V gene, CDR1 is LNHDA and CDR2 is SQIVND (reference sequence). The CDR3 loop spans 16 amino acids. DNA of the CDR3: TGTGCCAGTAGTATAGGGGGGGGGACGAGCAAACAGCCCCAGCATTTT. Its translation is CASSIGGGTSKQPQHF.

The J gene is TRBJ2-2, the V gene TRBV19; possible D gene TRBD2, 6 bases. V lost 9 bases and J 0 bases, leaving 23 bases between the germline ends. Germline-derived CDR1 and CDR2 are LNHDA and SQIVND (reference sequence). The CDR3 runs 18 residues. This CDR3 is CASRGPPPGVTNTGELFF. CDR3 nucleotide sequence: TGTGCCAGCAGAGGTCCTCCTCCGGGGGTAACGAACACCGGGGAGCTGTTTTTT.

This rearrangement joins TRBV2 to TRBJ2-3, with 7 bases aligning to TRBD1. CDR1 and CDR2 (germline): SNHLY, FYNNEI. J was trimmed by 2 bases and V by 8 bases; bases with no gene match: 4. The CDR3 sequence is 13 residues long. The CDR3 DNA follows: TGTGCCAGCGGGGGACAGACCACAGATACGCAGTATTTT. Translating gives CASGGQTTDTQYF.

This chain uses TRBV6-5 with TRBJ2-7; the D is unclear. CDR3 length: 15 amino acids. Trimming removed 1 base from V and 7 bases from J, with 17 bases in between. In germline, CDR1 is MNHEY, CDR2 SVGAGI. The CDR3 sequence: CASSYFPLEVEEQYF. The CDR3 DNA reads as TGTGCCAGCAGTTACTTCCCCCTGGAAGTGGAGGAGCAGTACTTC.

The chain uses TRBV3-1 (or the pseudogene TRBV3-2) and TRBJ1-5, with D perhaps TRBD1 (6 bases). Trimming cost V 5 bases and J 3 bases, with 8 bases left between them. Germline CDR1 and CDR2: LGHDT and YNNKEL (reference sequence). The CDR3 consists of 13 residues. DNA for the CDR3: TGTGCCAGCAGCGACAGGTACAATCAGCCCCAGCATTTT. The encoded protein is CASSDRYNQPQHF.

This clone was observed a few times. This rearrangement joins TRBV5-4 to TRBJ1-2, with 7 bases identical to TRBD1. The CDR3 length is 13 residues. Germline V gene lookup returns CDR1 SGHNT and CDR2 YYREEE (reference sequence). Germline trimming cut 3 bases from V and 4 bases from J; bases unmatched to any gene: 3. The CDR3 bases are TGTGCCAGCAGCTCGGGGACAGTCTATGGCTACACCTTC. Residues: CASSSGTVYGYTF.

This sequence joins TRBV7-3 and TRBJ1-1, with TRBD1 identical over 8 bases. Trimming cost V 5 bases and J 3 bases; bases outside gene matches: 5. CDR3 size: 14 residues. The germline CDR1 and CDR2 sequences are SGHTA and FQGTGA. The CDR3 is CASSRTGTDTEAFF. The CDR3, as DNA: TGTGCCAGCAGCCGGACAGGGACGGACACTGAAGCTTTCTTT.

This clone occurred once. J is TRBJ2-4 and V is TRBV2, with D hard to call. CDR1 and CDR2 (germline): SNHLY, FYNNEI. The CDR3 length is 12 residues. V was clipped by 9 bases and J by 0 bases, with 6 bases between them. CDR3 sequence (DNA): TGTGCCAGTCAGAAAGCCAAAAACATTCAGTACTTC. It yields the protein CASQKAKNIQYF.

The V and J genes are TRBV6-5 and TRBJ1-1; D unclear. The germline V and J ends were trimmed by 0 bases and 2 bases, with 10 bases remaining between them. CDR1 is MNHEY and CDR2 is SVGAGI in the germline V gene. The CDR3 is 15 residues long. The CDR3 is CASSYSEGVNTEAFF. The CDR3 region has the DNA TGTGCCAGCAGTTACTCAGAGGGAGTAAACACTGAAGCTTTCTTT.

The genes are TRBV6-5 and TRBJ1-1; D is possibly TRBD1 (6 bases). Trimming left V 7 bases short and J 4 bases short, with 19 bases between. The CDR3 runs 15 residues. CDR1 and CDR2 (germline): MNHEY, SVGAGI. CDR3 region: CASTYRGGESTEAFF. The CDR3 coding sequence is TGTGCCAGCACCTATAGGGGGGGGGAGAGCACTGAAGCTTTCTTT.

There are a few counts of this clone. The J gene is TRBJ1-1, the V gene TRBV3-1 (or the pseudogene TRBV3-2), with D unresolved. The germline V gene encodes CDR1 LGHDT and CDR2 YNNKEL (reference sequence). The CDR3 has 12 amino acids. Between the trimmed V and J ends, which lost 1 base and 11 bases, there was a span of 11 bases. Here the CDR3 DNA reads TGTGCCAGCAGCCAAGCCACCGAGTACGCTTTCTTT. This gives the protein CASSQATEYAFF.

V usage is TRBV10-3 and J usage is TRBJ1-5; tentative D call: TRBD1 (6 bases). V was clipped by 0 bases and J by 9 bases, with 12 bases between them. The CDR3 extends over 14 amino acids. Germline CDR1 reads ENHRY; CDR2 reads SYGVKD. CDR3 region: CAISESGARGPQHF. The DNA for the CDR3 is TGTGCCATCAGTGAGTCGGGGGCTCGCGGGCCCCAGCATTTT.

The chain combines TRBV5-1 with TRBJ1-5, with 8 bases identical to TRBD1. The CDR3 spans 16 residues. The V and J ends lost 0 bases and 6 bases, in that order; junction bases with no gene match: 8. Germline V gene lookup returns CDR1 SGHRS and CDR2 YFSETQ. The CDR3 reads CASSLGTGPPTQPQHF. The CDR3 DNA sequence: TGCGCCAGCAGCTTGGGGACAGGGCCCCCTACTCAGCCCCAGCATTTT.

This clone was observed a single time. This rearrangement joins TRBV27 to TRBJ2-2, with TRBD1 identical over 10 bases. CDR1 is MNHEY, CDR2 SMNVEV, per germline (reference sequence). The junction had 6 bases not matched to a gene; V was cut back by 6 bases and J by 5 bases. The length of the CDR3 is 15 residues. The CDR3 coding sequence is TGTGCCAGCAGCCTGACAGGGGGCTTTACCGGGGAGCTGTTTTTT. Translated: CASSLTGGFTGELFF.

This clone came up a few times. V and J are TRBV3-1 (or the pseudogene TRBV3-2) and TRBJ2-1; 8 nucleotides match TRBD2. Looked up from germline, CDR1 is LGHDT and CDR2 is YNNKEL (reference sequence). After removal of 0 bases from V and 13 bases from J, the junction contained 5 bases not matched to a gene. The CDR3 runs to 13 residues. This CDR3 reads CASSQDRGGTQFF. CDR3 sequence (DNA): TGTGCCAGCAGCCAAGATCGGGGGGGAACACAGTTCTTC.

In regard to this clone: An end of the junction differs from the germline gene, which may be a read error. DNA of the CDR3: TGTGCCCGGAGGACAGCTGGGGCCAACGTCCTGACTTTC. Translation: CARRTAGANVLTF. The chain recombines TRBV30 with TRBJ2-6, with D possibly TRBD1 on 6 matching bases. The CDR3 totals 13 residues. Germline values: CDR1 GTSNPN, CDR2 SVGIG (reference sequence).